Listed below are T cell receptor beta chains from one sample, sequenced in a study of blood T cell repertoires in COVID-19. Only in-frame clones appear in the TCRdb table, and some are missing; sequencing was by immunoSEQ multiplex PCR. Among 130,000 to 150,000 clones listed, just under 90% were seen once. Specimen: peripheral blood. The origin of the receptors is a woman in her forties or fifties with active or convalescent COVID-19. CDR3s include the opening cysteine and the closing phenylalanine or tryptophan. The D gene is left open where the match is weak. Clone size is not always given. Where it is, it says once, few, many or a class for expanded clones.

>.|TRBJ2-2|once|TRBV6-2/TRBV6-3
TGTGCCAGCAGTTGGCAGTCGGGCACCGGGGAGCTGTTTTTT
CASSWQSGTGELFF
>.|TRBJ2-2|.|TRBV9
TGTGCCAGCAGCGCCACTTGGACACAAGGCGCATCGGCCGGGGAGCTGTTTTTT
CASSATWTQGASAGELFF
>.|TRBJ1-4|.|TRBV5-1
TGCGCCAGCAGACCAAACCCCGGGGGGGGAACTAATGAAAAACTGTTTTTT
CASRPNPGGGTNEKLFF
>TRBD2|TRBJ2-5|.|TRBV30
TGTGCCTGGGGGACTAGCGGGAGTAAGACCCAGTACTTC
CAWGTSGSKTQYF
>.|TRBJ1-1|once|TRBV6-2/TRBV6-3
TGTGCCAGCAGTTATATTCAGGGGCGGGTTACTGAAGCTTTCTTT
CASSYIQGRVTEAFF
>TRBD1|TRBJ2-3|.|TRBV19
TGTGCCAGTAGTGACTCGGGGACAGCCTATAGCACAGATACGCAGTATTTT
CASSDSGTAYSTDTQYF
>TRBD1|TRBJ1-5|.|TRBV6-2/TRBV6-3
TGTGCCAGCAGCCAGGGACAGGGAGAGCCCCAGCATTTT
CASSQGQGEPQHF
>.|TRBJ2-7|.|TRBV5-1
TGCGCCAGCAGCTCCGGAGTCGACGAGCAGTACTTC
CASSSGVDEQYF
>.|TRBJ2-1|.|TRBV7-9
TGTGCCAGCAGCTTAAGACTTCCCAATGAGCAGTTCTTC
CASSLRLPNEQFF
>TRBD2|TRBJ2-1|.|TRBV7-3
TGTGCCAGCAGCCCAGGAATAGCGGGGGAGCAGTTCTTC
CASSPGIAGEQFF
>TRBD1|TRBJ2-3|.|TRBV6-5
TGTGCCAGCAGGACAGGGGGAAACACAGATACGCAGTATTTT
CASRTGGNTDTQYF
>.|TRBJ1-1|.|TRBV7-8
TGTGCCAGCAGCTTAGGTACAGGGAGGGGCACTGAAGCTTTCTTT
CASSLGTGRGTEAFF
>.|TRBJ1-5|.|TRBV2
TGTGCCAGCAGAAGAGGCGGGGCAGCGAGCAATCAGCCCCAGCATTTT
CASRRGGAASNQPQHF
>TRBD1|TRBJ1-5|.|TRBV6-5
TGTGCCAGCAGCCAGACAGGGGCCGGTCAGCCCCAGCATTTT
CASSQTGAGQPQHF
>.|TRBJ1-2|.|TRBV15
TGTGCCACCAGCAGAGATCGGGACTATGGCTACACCTTC
CATSRDRDYGYTF
>.|TRBJ1-2|.|TRBV5-4
TGTGCCAGCAGCTGGAGGGGGGAGGGGTATGGCTACACCTTC
CASSWRGEGYGYTF
>TRBD2|TRBJ2-2|.|TRBV3-1/TRBV3-2
TGTGCCAGCAGCCCCACTCCTCTAGCGGGAGGACCGAACACCGGGGAGCTGTTTTTT
CASSPTPLAGGPNTGELFF
>.|TRBJ1-2|.|TRBV10-3
TGTGCCATCAGTGAGTCGAGTATCGCAGGATCCTATGGCTACACCTTC
CAISESSIAGSYGYTF
>.|TRBJ2-1|.|TRBV25-1
TGTGCCAGCAGTGAATCTTGGCGGACAAGCTCCTACAATGAGCAGTTCTTC
CASSESWRTSSYNEQFF
>TRBD1|TRBJ1-1|.|TRBV6-1
TGTGCCAGCAGTGACAGGGGGCCCACTGAAGCTTTCTTT
CASSDRGPTEAFF
>.|TRBJ2-2|.|TRBV14
TGTGCCAGCAGCCAGGGGAGCGGTCAGACCCAGACCGGGGAGCTGTTTTTT
CASSQGSGQTQTGELFF
>.|TRBJ1-2|.|TRBV7-3
TGTGCCAGCAGCAAAAGCGCAGGGAATAACTATGGCTACACCTTC
CASSKSAGNNYGYTF
>TRBD1|TRBJ2-5|.|TRBV5-1
TGCGCCAGCAGCTTGGCAGGGCAGGGGGAAGAGACCCAGTACTTC
CASSLAGQGEETQYF
>.|TRBJ1-4|.|TRBV19
TGTGCCAGTACCATCCTCCGAGGCGCTAATGAAAAACTGTTTTTT
CASTILRGANEKLFF